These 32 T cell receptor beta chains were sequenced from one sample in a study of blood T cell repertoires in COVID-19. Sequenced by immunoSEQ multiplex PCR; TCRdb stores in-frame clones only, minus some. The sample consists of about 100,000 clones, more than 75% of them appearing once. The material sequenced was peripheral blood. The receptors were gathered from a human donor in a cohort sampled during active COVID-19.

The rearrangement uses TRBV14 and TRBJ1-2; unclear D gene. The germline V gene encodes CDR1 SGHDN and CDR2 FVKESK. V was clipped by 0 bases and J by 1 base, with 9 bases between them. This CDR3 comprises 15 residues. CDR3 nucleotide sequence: TGTGCCAGCAGCCAAGATCTTAACAGTAACTATGGCTACACCTTC. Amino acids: CASSQDLNSNYGYTF.

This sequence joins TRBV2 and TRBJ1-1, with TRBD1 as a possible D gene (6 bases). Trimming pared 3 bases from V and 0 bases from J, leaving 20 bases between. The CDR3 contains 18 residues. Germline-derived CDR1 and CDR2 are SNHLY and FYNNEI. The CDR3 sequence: CASSDARGGVGMNTEAFF. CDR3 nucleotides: TGTGCCAGCAGTGACGCGAGGGGGGGGGTCGGAATGAACACTGAAGCTTTCTTT.

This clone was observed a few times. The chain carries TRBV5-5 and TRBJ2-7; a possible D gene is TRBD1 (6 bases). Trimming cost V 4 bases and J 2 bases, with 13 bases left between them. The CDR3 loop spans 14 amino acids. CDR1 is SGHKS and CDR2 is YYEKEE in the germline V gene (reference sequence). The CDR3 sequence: CASSRLTGTYEQYF. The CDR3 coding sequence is TGTGCCAGCAGCCGGTTGACAGGTACCTACGAGCAGTACTTC.

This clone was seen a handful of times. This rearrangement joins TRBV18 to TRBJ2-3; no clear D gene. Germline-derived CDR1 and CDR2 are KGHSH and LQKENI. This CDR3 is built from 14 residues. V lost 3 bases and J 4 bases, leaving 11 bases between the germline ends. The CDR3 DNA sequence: TGTGCCAGCTCACCTCTACCCCCCCCAGATACGCAGTATTTT. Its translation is CASSPLPPPDTQYF.

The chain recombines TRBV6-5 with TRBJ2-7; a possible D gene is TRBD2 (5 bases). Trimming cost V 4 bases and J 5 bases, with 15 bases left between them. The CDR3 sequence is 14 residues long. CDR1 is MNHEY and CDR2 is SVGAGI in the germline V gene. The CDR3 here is CASSSRTRTHEQYF. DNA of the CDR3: TGTGCCAGCAGTTCCCGTACTAGAACTCACGAGCAGTACTTC.

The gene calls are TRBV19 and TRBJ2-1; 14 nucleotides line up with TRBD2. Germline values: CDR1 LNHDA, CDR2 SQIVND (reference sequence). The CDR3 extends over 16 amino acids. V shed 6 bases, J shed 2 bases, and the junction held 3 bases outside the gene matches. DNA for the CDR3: TGTGCCAGTAGCAGGACTAGCGGGGGGACCTACAATGAGCAGTTCTTC. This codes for CASSRTSGGTYNEQFF. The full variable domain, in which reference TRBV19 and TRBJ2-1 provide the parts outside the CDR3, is DGGITQSPKYLFRKEGQNVTLSCEQNLNHDAMYWYRQDPGQGLRLIYYSQIVNDFQKGDIAEGYSVSREKKESFPLTVTSAQKNPTAFYLCASSRTSGGTYNEQFFGPGTRLTVL.

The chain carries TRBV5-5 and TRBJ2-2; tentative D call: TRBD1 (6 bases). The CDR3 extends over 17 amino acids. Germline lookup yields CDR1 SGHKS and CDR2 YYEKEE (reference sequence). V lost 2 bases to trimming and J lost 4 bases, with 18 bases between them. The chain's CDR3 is CASSFPLFTGTTGELFF. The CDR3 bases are TGTGCCAGCAGCTTTCCGCTCTTTACAGGGACCACCGGGGAGCTGTTTTTT.

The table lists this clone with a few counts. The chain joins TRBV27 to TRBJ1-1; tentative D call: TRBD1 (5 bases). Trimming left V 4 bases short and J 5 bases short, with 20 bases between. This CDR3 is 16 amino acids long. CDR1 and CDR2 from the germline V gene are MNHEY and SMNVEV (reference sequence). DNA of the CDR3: TGTGCCAGCAGTTCAAATCGACAAGCAGGGTTGACTGAAGCTTTCTTT. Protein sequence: CASSSNRQAGLTEAFF.

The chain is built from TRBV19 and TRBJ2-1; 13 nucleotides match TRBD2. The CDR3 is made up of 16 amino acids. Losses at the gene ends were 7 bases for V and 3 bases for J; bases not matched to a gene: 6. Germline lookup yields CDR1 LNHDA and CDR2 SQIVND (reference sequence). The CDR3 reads CASTRLAGGGYNEQFF. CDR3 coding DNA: TGTGCCAGTACCAGACTAGCGGGAGGAGGCTACAATGAGCAGTTCTTC.

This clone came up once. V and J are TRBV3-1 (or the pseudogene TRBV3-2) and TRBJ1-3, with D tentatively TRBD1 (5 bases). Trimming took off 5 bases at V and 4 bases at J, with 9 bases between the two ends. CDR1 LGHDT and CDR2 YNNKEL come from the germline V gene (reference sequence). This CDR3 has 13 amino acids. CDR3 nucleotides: TGTGCCAGCAGCGTGAGACAGGGAAACACCATATATTTT. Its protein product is CASSVRQGNTIYF.

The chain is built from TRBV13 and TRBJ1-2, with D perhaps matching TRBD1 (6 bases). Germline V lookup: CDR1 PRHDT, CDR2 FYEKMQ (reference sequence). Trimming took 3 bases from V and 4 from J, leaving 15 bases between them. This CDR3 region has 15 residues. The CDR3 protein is CASSFYQGLSYGYTF. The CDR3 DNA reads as TGTGCCAGCAGCTTCTACCAGGGGTTGTCCTATGGCTACACCTTC.

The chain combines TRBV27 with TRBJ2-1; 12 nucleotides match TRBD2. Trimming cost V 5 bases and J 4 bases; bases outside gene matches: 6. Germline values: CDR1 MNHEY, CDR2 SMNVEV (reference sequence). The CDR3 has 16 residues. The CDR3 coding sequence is TGTGCCAGCAGTAATGGACTAGCGGGACCATACAATGAGCAGTTCTTC. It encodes CASSNGLAGPYNEQFF.

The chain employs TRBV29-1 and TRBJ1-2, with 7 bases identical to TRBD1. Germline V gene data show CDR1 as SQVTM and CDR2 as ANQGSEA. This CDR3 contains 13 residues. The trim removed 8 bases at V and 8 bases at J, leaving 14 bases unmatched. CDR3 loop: CSIIQGSPKGYTF. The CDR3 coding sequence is TGCAGCATCATACAGGGGTCCCCTAAGGGCTACACCTTC.

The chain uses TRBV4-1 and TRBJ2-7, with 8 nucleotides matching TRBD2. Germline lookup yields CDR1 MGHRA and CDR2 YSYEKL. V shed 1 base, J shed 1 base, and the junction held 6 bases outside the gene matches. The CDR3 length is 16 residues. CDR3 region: CASSQVWREASYEQYF. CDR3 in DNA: TGCGCCAGCAGCCAAGTATGGCGGGAGGCTTCCTACGAGCAGTACTTC.

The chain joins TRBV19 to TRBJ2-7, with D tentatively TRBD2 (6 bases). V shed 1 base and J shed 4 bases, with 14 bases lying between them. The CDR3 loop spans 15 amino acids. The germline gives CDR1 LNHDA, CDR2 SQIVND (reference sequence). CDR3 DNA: TGTGCCAGTAGTATAGTTCCGGGAGACTCTTACGAGCAGTACTTC. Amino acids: CASSIVPGDSYEQYF.

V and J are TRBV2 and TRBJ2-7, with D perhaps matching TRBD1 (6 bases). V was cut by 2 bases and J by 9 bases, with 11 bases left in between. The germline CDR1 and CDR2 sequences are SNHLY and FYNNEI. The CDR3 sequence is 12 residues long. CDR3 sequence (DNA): TGTGCCAGCAGTGAAACAGGGTTCGGGCAGTACTTC. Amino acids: CASSETGFGQYF.

CDR3 nucleotide sequence: TGTGCCAGCCGGCGGGACAGAGTTAACTATGGCTACACCTTC. It yields the protein CASRRDRVNYGYTF. The chain uses TRBV5-4 and TRBJ1-2; 7 nucleotides align to TRBD1. The V gene's germline CDR1 is SGHNT and CDR2 YYREEE (reference sequence). This CDR3 has 14 amino acids. J gave up 1 base and V 7 bases, and 7 bases lay outside the gene matches. The full variable domain, its missing parts supplied by reference TRBV5-4 and TRBJ1-2, is ETGVTQSPTHLIKTRGQQVTLRCSSQSGHNTVSWYQQALGQGPQFIFQYYREEENGRGNFPPRFSGLQFPNYSSELNVNALELDDSALYLCASRRDRVNYGYTFGSGTRLTVV.

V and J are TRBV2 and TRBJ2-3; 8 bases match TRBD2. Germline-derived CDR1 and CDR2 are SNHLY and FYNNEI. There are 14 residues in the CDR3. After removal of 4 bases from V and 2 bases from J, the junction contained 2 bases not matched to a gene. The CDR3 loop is CASSALAATDTQYF. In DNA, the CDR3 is TGTGCCAGCAGTGCACTAGCGGCCACAGATACGCAGTATTTT.

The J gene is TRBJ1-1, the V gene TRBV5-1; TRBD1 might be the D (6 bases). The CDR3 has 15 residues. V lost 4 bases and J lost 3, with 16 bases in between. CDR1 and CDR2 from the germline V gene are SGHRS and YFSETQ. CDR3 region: CASSPRTEPYTEAFF. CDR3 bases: TGCGCCAGCAGCCCGCGGACAGAACCTTACACTGAAGCTTTCTTT.

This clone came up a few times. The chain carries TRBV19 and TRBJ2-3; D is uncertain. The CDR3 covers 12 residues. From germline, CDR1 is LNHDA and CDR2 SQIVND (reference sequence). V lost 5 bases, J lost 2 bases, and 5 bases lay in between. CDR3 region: CASSPNTDTQYF. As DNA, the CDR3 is TGTGCCAGTAGTCCAAACACAGATACGCAGTATTTT.

CDR3 residues: CASARGLYEQYF. In DNA form, the CDR3 reads TGTGCCAGCGCCAGGGGGCTTTACGAGCAGTACTTC. The rearrangement uses TRBV5-6 and TRBJ2-7, with 8 bases identical to TRBD1. Looked up from germline, CDR1 is SGHDT and CDR2 is YYEEEE. The CDR3 has 12 residues. V lost 7 bases, J lost 4 bases, and 4 bases stayed unmatched.

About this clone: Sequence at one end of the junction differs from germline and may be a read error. The CDR3 spells CASFGPGNTIYF. DNA for the CDR3: TGTGCCTCCTTTGGCCCTGGCAACACCATATATTTT. The rearrangement uses TRBV6-5 and TRBJ1-3, with no clear D. This CDR3 is built from 12 residues. Germline CDR1 and CDR2: MNHEY and SVGAGI.

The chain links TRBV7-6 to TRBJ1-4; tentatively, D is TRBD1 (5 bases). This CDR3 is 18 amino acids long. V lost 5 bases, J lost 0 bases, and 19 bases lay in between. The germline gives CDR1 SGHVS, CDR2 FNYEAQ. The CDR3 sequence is CASSQRTPTLATNEKLFF. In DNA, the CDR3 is TGTGCCAGCAGCCAGAGGACACCTACGCTCGCAACTAATGAAAAACTGTTTTTT.

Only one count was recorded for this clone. The CDR3 is CASSQTGPSPYGYTF. In nucleotides, the CDR3 is TGCGCCAGCAGCCAAACAGGACCGTCCCCCTATGGCTACACCTTC. The chain recombines TRBV4-3 with TRBJ1-2; TRBD1 might be the D (5 bases). Germline values: CDR1 LGHNA, CDR2 YSLEER. This CDR3 has 15 residues. The V end lost 2 bases, the J end lost 4 bases, and 14 bases lay between the germline ends.

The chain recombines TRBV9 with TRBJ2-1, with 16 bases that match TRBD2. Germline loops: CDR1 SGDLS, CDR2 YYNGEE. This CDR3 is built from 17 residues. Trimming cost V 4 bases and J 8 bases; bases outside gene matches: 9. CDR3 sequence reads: CASSIRTGLAGGDEQFF. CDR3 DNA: TGTGCCAGCAGCATTCGCACGGGACTAGCGGGAGGGGATGAGCAGTTCTTC.

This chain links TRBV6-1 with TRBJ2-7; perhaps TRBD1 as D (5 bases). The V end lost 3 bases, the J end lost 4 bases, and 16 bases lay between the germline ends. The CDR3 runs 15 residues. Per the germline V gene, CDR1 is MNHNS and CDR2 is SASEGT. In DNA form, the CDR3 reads TGTGCCAGCAGTGACGGGTGGGGCCCATCATACGAGCAGTACTTC. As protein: CASSDGWGPSYEQYF.

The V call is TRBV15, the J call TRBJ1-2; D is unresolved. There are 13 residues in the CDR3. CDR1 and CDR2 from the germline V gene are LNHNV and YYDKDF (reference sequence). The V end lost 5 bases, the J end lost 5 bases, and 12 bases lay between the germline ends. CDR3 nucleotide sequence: TGTGCCACCAGCCCACGCGCCCTTTATGGCTACACCTTC. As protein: CATSPRALYGYTF.

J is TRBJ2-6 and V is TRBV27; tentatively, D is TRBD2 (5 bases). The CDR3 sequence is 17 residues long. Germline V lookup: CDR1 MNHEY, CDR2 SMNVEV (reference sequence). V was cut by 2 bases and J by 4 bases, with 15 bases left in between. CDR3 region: CASSLVGLSGGANVLTF. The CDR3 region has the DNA TGTGCCAGCAGTTTAGTCGGACTTTCAGGAGGGGCCAACGTCCTGACTTTC.

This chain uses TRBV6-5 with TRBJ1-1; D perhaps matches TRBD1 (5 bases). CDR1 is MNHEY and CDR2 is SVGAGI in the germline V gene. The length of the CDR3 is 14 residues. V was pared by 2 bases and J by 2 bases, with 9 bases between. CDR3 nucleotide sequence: TGTGCCAGCAGTTACAAGGGGCTAAACACTGAAGCTTTCTTT. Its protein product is CASSYKGLNTEAFF.

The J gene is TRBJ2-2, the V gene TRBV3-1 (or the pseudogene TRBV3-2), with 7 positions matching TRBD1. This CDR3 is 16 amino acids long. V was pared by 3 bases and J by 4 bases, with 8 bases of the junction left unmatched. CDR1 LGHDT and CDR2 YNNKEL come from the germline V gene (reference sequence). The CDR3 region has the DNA TGTGCCAGCAGCCACCGAGGGGGCGTCGGCACCGGGGAGCTGTTTTTT. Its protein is CASSHRGGVGTGELFF.

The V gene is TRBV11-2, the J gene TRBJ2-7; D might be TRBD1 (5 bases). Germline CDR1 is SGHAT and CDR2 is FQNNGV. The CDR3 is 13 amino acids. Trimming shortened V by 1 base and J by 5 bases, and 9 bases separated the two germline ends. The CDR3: CASSLAQGNEQYF. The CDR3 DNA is TGTGCCAGCAGCTTAGCCCAGGGTAACGAGCAGTACTTC. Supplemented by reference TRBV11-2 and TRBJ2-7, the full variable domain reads EAGVAQSPRYKIIEKRQSVAFWCNPISGHATLYWYQQILGQGPKLLIQFQNNGVVDDSQLPKDRFSAERLKGVDSTLKIQPAKLEDSAVYLCASSLAQGNEQYFGPGTRLTVT.

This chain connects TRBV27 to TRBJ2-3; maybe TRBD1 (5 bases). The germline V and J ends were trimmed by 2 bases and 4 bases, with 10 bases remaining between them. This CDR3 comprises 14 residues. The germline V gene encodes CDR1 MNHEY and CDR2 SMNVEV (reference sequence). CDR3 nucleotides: TGTGCCAGCAGTTTAGGGGCCGGCTCAGATACGCAGTATTTT. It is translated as CASSLGAGSDTQYF.